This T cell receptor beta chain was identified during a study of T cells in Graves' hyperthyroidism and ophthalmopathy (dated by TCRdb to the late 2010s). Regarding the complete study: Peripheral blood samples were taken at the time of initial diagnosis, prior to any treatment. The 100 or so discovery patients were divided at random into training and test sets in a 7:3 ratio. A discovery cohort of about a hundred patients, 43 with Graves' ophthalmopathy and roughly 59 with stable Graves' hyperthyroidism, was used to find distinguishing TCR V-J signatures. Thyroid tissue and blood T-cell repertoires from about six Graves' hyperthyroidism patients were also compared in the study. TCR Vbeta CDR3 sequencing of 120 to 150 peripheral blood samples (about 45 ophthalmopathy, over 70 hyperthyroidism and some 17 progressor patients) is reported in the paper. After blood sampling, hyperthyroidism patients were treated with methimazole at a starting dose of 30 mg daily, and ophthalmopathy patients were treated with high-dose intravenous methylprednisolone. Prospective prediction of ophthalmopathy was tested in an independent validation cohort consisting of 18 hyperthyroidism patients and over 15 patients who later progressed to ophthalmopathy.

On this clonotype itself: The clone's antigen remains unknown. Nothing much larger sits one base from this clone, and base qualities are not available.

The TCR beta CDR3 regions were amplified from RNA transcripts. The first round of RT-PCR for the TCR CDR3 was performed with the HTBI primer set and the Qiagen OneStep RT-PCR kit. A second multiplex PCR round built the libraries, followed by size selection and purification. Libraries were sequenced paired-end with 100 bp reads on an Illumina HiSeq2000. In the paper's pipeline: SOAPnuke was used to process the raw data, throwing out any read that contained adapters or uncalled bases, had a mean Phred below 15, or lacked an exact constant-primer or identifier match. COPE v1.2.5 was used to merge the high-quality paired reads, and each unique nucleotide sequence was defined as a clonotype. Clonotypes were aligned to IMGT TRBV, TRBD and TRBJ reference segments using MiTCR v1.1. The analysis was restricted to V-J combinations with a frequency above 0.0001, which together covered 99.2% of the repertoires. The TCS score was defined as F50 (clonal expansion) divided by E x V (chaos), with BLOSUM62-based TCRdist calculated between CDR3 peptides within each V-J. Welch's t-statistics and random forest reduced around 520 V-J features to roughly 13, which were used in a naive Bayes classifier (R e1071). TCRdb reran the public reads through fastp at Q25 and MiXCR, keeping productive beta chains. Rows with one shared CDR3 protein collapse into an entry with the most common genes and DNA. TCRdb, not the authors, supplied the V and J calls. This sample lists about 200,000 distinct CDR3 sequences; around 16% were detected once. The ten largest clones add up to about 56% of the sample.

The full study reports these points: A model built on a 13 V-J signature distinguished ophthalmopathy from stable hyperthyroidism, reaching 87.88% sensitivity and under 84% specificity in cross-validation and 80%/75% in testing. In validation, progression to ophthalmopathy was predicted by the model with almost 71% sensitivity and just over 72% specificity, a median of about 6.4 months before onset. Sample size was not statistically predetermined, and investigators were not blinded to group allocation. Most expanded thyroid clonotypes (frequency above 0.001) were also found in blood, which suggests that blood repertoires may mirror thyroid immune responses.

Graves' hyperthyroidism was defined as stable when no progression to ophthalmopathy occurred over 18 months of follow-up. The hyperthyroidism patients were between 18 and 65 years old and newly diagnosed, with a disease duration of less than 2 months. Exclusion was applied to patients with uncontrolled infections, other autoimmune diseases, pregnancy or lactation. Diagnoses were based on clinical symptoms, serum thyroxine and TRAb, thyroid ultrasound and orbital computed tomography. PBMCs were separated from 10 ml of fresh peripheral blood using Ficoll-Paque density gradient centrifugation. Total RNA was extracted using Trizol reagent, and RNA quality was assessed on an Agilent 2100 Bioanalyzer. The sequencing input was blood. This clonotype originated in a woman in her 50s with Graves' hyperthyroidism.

The DNA is TGTGCCAGCAGTGAAGAAACAGGGTCTCAGCCCCAGCATTTT. This gives the protein CASSEETGSQPQHF. Recombination connected TRBV2 to TRBJ1-5; the D gene is perhaps TRBD1, on 6 matching bases. V loses 1 base, J loses 6 bases, and the germline ends lie 10 bases apart. Spanning cysteine to phenylalanine, the CDR3 consists of 14 amino acids. Solely the CDR3 DNA is kept, with 42 bases framed from the first base. Per the germline V gene, SNHLY is the CDR1 and FYNNEI is the CDR2.